This T cell receptor beta chain was identified in a study of Graves' ophthalmopathy and Graves' hyperthyroidism (dated by TCRdb to 2017 to 2018). As for the study more broadly: Hyperthyroidism was defined as stable when no progression to ophthalmopathy occurred within 18 months of follow-up. In six hyperthyroidism patients, T-cell repertoires of thyroid tissue and blood were compared. After sampling, hyperthyroidism patients received methimazole starting at 30 mg daily, and ophthalmopathy patients received high-dose intravenous methylprednisolone. An independent validation cohort comprised fewer than 20 hyperthyroidism patients and roughly 15 patients who later progressed from hyperthyroidism to ophthalmopathy. In total, 135 blood samples were TCR-sequenced: 43 ophthalmopathy, some 75 hyperthyroidism and roughly 17 hyperthyroidism-to-ophthalmopathy patients. The study used TCR beta repertoire signatures to distinguish Graves' ophthalmopathy from Graves' hyperthyroidism and to predict progression to ophthalmopathy. To explore V-J signatures that distinguish ophthalmopathy from hyperthyroidism, a discovery set of under 110 patients was enrolled, made up of 40 to 45 with ophthalmopathy and under 65 with stable hyperthyroidism.

TCR beta CDR3 regions were amplified from RNA transcripts for repertoire sequencing. The first round of RT-PCR was done with HTBI primers and the Qiagen OneStep RT-PCR kit, and was followed by a second round of multiplex PCR, then size selection and purification. Sequencing of the libraries was carried out on an Illumina HiSeq2000 in paired-end mode with 100 bp reads. The authors' pipeline ran thus. Reads were processed with SOAPnuke, discarding reads with adapters, uncalled bases, mean Phred below 15, or no exact constant-primer or identifier match. COPE v1.2.5 was used to merge the high-quality paired reads. Clonotypes were defined as unique nucleotide sequences and were aligned to IMGT TRB V, D and J references using MiTCR v1.1. The analysis was limited to V-J combinations with a frequency above 0.0001, which together covered around 99% of the repertoires. For each V-J combination, a TCR clonal expansion and chaos score was defined as the ratio of F50 clonal expansion to chaos observed in the TCRdist matrix. Welch's t-statistics and random forest were used to narrow the features down to about a dozen V-J combinations, which were then fed into a naive Bayes classifier. Thyroid-blood repertoire similarity was quantified with the Morisita-Horn index. TCRdb trimmed the raw reads at Q25, called clones with MiXCR and kept productive beta chains. Each record represents a unique CDR3 protein, reported with the most common genes and DNA among its rows. What appears here as the V and J calls and clone size reflects TCRdb's work, not the paper's. The sample includes about 1.1 million distinct CDR3 sequences, with 36% observed a single time. Around 10% of the sample is taken by the ten largest.

CDR1 and CDR2 were assigned from the germline V gene as SNHLY and FYNNEI. V is reduced by 4 bases and J by 5 bases, leaving a spacing of 12 bases between them. Measured from the cysteine to the phenylalanine, the CDR3 is 14 residues long. Just CDR3 DNA is preserved here, 42 bases in frame from base 1. This clonotype was counted ten times or more. Its recognized antigen is unknown. It has no much larger one-base neighbor in the sample; base qualities were not kept. Hyperthyroidism patients were newly diagnosed, were aged 18 to 65 years, and had a disease duration under 2 months. Anyone with other autoimmune diseases, uncontrolled infections, pregnancy or lactation was excluded from the study. Clinical symptoms, serum thyroxine, TRAb, thyroid ultrasound and orbital computed tomography were used for diagnosis. Total RNA was extracted using Trizol reagent, and RNA quality was checked on an Agilent 2100 Bioanalyzer.

General study outcomes and caveats: Most of the expanded thyroid clonotypes with a frequency above 0.001 were also detected in blood, and it was suggested that the thyroid immune response may be reflected by blood repertoires. In validation, the model predicted ophthalmopathy progression with over 60% sensitivity and roughly 78% specificity; some 13 predicted patients were CT-confirmed with GO in a median of approximately six months. The 13-signature model separated ophthalmopathy from stable hyperthyroidism with roughly 89% sensitivity and around 81% specificity in cross-validation, and 80%/75% in the test set. Sample size was not predetermined statistically, and investigators were not blinded to group allocation.

The receptor's source is an adult man with Graves' hyperthyroidism. Sequencing used peripheral blood or thyroid tissue (not recorded which). The V and J segments used are TRBV2 and TRBJ1-5; TRBD1 might be the D gene, on 6 matching bases. The nucleotide sequence is given as TGTGCCAGCAGTGTCAGGGCAGGGGATCAGCCCCAGCATTTT. Translation gives CASSVRAGDQPQHF.